The 31 T cell receptor beta chains given below trace back to one sample, sequenced in a study of cytomegalovirus exposure and HLA in healthy donors. The study ran its PCR with 60 Vbeta and 13 Jbeta primers. Using immunoSEQ multiplex PCR, the repertoire was profiled, and TCRdb retains in-frame clones only, with some absent. The profile shows nearly 300,000 clones, approximately 90% of them singletons. Input material: PBMCs. The source is a man in his forties in good health and CMV-seropositive.

This chain links TRBV9 with TRBJ2-1; 12 bases agree with TRBD2. CDR1 and CDR2 from the germline V gene are SGDLS and YYNGEE. V was pared by 3 bases and J by 3 bases, with 16 bases of the junction left unmatched. The CDR3 totals 20 residues. The CDR3 sequence is CASSALPGASGRAVYNEQFF. The CDR3 nucleotides are TGTGCCAGCAGCGCCCTCCCTGGGGCTAGCGGGAGGGCCGTCTACAATGAGCAGTTCTTC.

V is TRBV28 and J is TRBJ1-2, with TRBD1 as a possible D gene (6 bases). The CDR3 is 13 amino acids. Trimming pared 6 bases from V and 6 bases from J, leaving 14 bases between. CDR1 is MDHEN and CDR2 is SYDVKM in the germline V gene. CDR3 bases: TGTGCCAGCAGGAGGACAGTATCCAATGGCTACACCTTC. This sequence encodes CASRRTVSNGYTF.

The rearrangement joins TRBV29-1 to TRBJ2-1, with 7 bases fitting TRBD2. V gave up 1 base and J gave up 4 bases; unmatched junction bases: 7. This CDR3 has 15 amino acids. The germline gives CDR1 SQVTM, CDR2 ANQGSEA. The CDR3 region has the DNA TGCAGCGTTGAAGGCTTCCCTAGCGGATACAATGAGCAGTTCTTC. This translates into CSVEGFPSGYNEQFF.

The rearrangement uses TRBV28 and TRBJ1-4; no clear D. Per the germline V gene, CDR1 is MDHEN and CDR2 is SYDVKM. V was trimmed by 6 bases and J by 2 bases, leaving 10 bases between them. CDR3 length: 14 residues. This chain's CDR3 is CASRGDITNEKLFF. The CDR3 region has the DNA TGTGCCAGCAGAGGTGACATTACTAATGAAAAACTGTTTTTT.

This chain uses TRBV6-5 with TRBJ2-2; 8 bases match TRBD2. V dropped 4 bases and J dropped 3; count of bases not matched to a gene: 7. Per germline, CDR1 MNHEY and CDR2 SVGAGI. CDR3 length equals 16 residues. The CDR3 bases are TGTGCCAGCAGTTCCCTCGCTAGCGGGTACACCGGGGAGCTGTTTTTT. This sequence encodes CASSSLASGYTGELFF.

This clone was seen once. The V and J genes are TRBV19 and TRBJ2-1; TRBD2 is a possible D gene (6 bases). Deletions cut 3 bases from V and 5 bases from J, with 11 bases between. Germline CDR1 reads LNHDA; CDR2 reads SQIVND (reference sequence). The CDR3 sequence is 14 residues long. CDR3 protein: CASSIELADNEQFF. The CDR3 bases are TGTGCCAGTAGTATTGAACTAGCAGACAATGAGCAGTTCTTC. The whole variable domain, remainder taken from reference TRBV19 and TRBJ2-1, is DGGITQSPKYLFRKEGQNVTLSCEQNLNHDAMYWYRQDPGQGLRLIYYSQIVNDFQKGDIAEGYSVSREKKESFPLTVTSAQKNPTAFYLCASSIELADNEQFFGPGTRLTVL.

V usage is TRBV7-3 and J usage is TRBJ2-3; 7 positions match TRBD1. In germline, CDR1 is SGHTA, CDR2 FQGTGA. Losses at the gene ends were 5 bases for V and 1 base for J; bases not matched to a gene: 6. This CDR3 is 15 amino acids long. The CDR3 region is CASSRQGVGTDTQYF. In nucleotides, the CDR3 is TGTGCCAGCAGCCGCCAGGGGGTAGGCACAGATACGCAGTATTTT.

The rearrangement uses TRBV18 and TRBJ2-1; 7 bases align to TRBD1. This CDR3 has 13 amino acids. CDR1 and CDR2 (germline): KGHSH, LQKENI. V shed 5 bases and J 7 bases; nucleotides not matched to a gene: 5. CDR3 in DNA: TGTGCCAGCTCAAGTGACAGGGATAATGAGCAGTTCTTC. Its translation: CASSSDRDNEQFF.

The V and J genes are TRBV11-2 and TRBJ2-7, with 8 nucleotides matching TRBD2. With 4 bases clipped from V and 5 bases from J, the junction kept 4 bases outside the gene matches. CDR3 length: 13 amino acids. Germline V CDR1 and CDR2: SGHAT, FQNNGV. CDR3 bases: TGTGCCAGCAGCTCCGGACTAGCCCACGAGCAGTACTTC. As protein: CASSSGLAHEQYF.

The gene calls are TRBV15 and TRBJ2-5; unclear D gene. Germline V gives CDR1 LNHNV, CDR2 YYDKDF (reference sequence). V lost 5 bases, J lost 3 bases, and 13 bases lay in between. The CDR3 length is 14 residues. The CDR3, as DNA: TGTGCCACCAGCGTGACTCGCTCCAAAGAGACCCAGTACTTC. Amino acid sequence: CATSVTRSKETQYF. The full variable domain, rest sourced from reference TRBV15 and TRBJ2-5, is DAMVIQNPRYQVTQFGKPVTLSCSQTLNHNVMYWYQQKSSQAPKLLFHYYDKDFNNEADTPDNFQSRRPNTSFCFLDIRSPGLGDTAMYLCATSVTRSKETQYFGPGTRLLVL.

This sequence joins TRBV5-8 and TRBJ2-7; TRBD2 might be the D (6 bases). The CDR3 spans 13 residues. With 4 bases removed from V and 0 bases from J, the gap between germline ends came to 8 bases. Looked up from germline, CDR1 is SGHTS and CDR2 is YDEGEE. The DNA for the CDR3 is TGTGCCAGCAGCCGGGGGTACTCCTACGAGCAGTACTTC. Amino acids: CASSRGYSYEQYF.

This chain joins TRBV29-1 and TRBJ2-1; 7 nucleotides agree with TRBD1. Germline-derived CDR1 and CDR2 are SQVTM and ANQGSEA. J lost 3 bases, V lost 4 bases, and 0 bases had no gene match. The CDR3 is made up of 12 amino acids. The CDR3 DNA reads TGCAGCGTTGGGGACAGCTACAATGAGCAGTTCTTC. It yields the protein CSVGDSYNEQFF.

This chain connects TRBV11-1 to TRBJ2-1, with 14 positions matching TRBD2. Unmatched junction bases numbered 6, after V lost 8 bases and J lost 6 bases. The CDR3 has 15 residues. Germline assignment: CDR1 SGHAT and CDR2 FQDESV (reference sequence). For the CDR3, the DNA is TGTGCCAGCTTAGGGACTAGCGGGAGTCGCAATGAGCAGTTCTTC. Protein product: CASLGTSGSRNEQFF.

This clone was counted once. This chain connects TRBV27 to TRBJ1-5, with TRBD1 identical over 7 bases. Germline loops: CDR1 MNHEY, CDR2 SMNVEV (reference sequence). The CDR3 is made up of 16 amino acids. V dropped 2 bases and J dropped 1; count of bases not matched to a gene: 5. CDR3 region: CASSLRGQGSNQPQHF. In DNA, the CDR3 is TGTGCCAGCAGTTTAAGGGGGCAGGGCAGCAATCAGCCCCAGCATTTT.

The chain employs TRBV7-8 and TRBJ2-6; maybe TRBD1 (6 bases). Germline CDR1 reads SGHVS; CDR2 reads FQNEAQ. The V gene lost 4 bases and the J gene lost 1 base, with 23 bases spanning the gap. The CDR3 sequence is 20 residues long. The CDR3 reads CASSSPDGAGDPSGANVLTF. CDR3 DNA sequence: TGTGCCAGCAGCTCCCCTGATGGGGCAGGGGATCCATCTGGGGCCAACGTCCTGACTTTC.

V is TRBV11-3 and J is TRBJ1-1; D ambiguous. CDR1 and CDR2 (germline): SGHNT, YENEEA. This CDR3 spans 13 amino acids. The ends were cut back, 1 base at V and 5 bases at J, with 8 bases in the middle. The CDR3 is CASSLGRRTEAFF. Written as DNA, the CDR3 is TGTGCCAGCAGCTTAGGGAGGCGGACTGAAGCTTTCTTT.

This chain uses TRBV6-1 with TRBJ1-3, with 7 bases lining up with TRBD1. V lost 5 bases, J lost 2 bases, and 6 bases stayed unmatched. CDR1 is MNHNS, CDR2 SASEGT, per germline. This CDR3 is built from 15 residues. CDR3 sequence (DNA): TGTGCCAGCAGTCGAGACAGGGCCCCTGGAAACACCATATATTTT. This codes for CASSRDRAPGNTIYF.

The chain uses TRBV6-1 and TRBJ2-7; a possible D gene is TRBD2 (6 bases). The CDR3 spans 15 residues. Trimming stripped 1 base from V and 0 bases from J, with 10 bases between. The germline V gene has CDR1 MNHNS and CDR2 SASEGT. This CDR3 is CASSEVGRDSYEQYF. The CDR3 DNA reads TGTGCCAGCAGTGAAGTGGGGCGGGACTCCTACGAGCAGTACTTC.

V usage is TRBV7-9 and J usage is TRBJ2-7; 10 bases are a match to TRBD1. V shed 4 bases, J shed 3 bases, and the junction held 6 bases outside the gene matches. Germline CDR1 and CDR2: SEHNR and FQNEAQ (reference sequence). The CDR3 has 15 amino acids. DNA for the CDR3: TGTGCCAGCAGCTCTACCGGGACAGGGGTCTACGAGCAGTACTTC. Amino acid sequence: CASSSTGTGVYEQYF. Full variable domain (remainder filled in from reference TRBV7-9 and TRBJ2-7): DTGVSQNPRHKITKRGQNVTFRCDPISEHNRLYWYRQTLGQGPEFLTYFQNEAQLEKSRLLSDRFSAERPKGSFSTLEIQRTEQGDSAMYLCASSSTGTGVYEQYFGPGTRLTVT.

This sequence joins TRBV7-9 and TRBJ2-7; TRBD2 agrees at 8 bases. The germline V gene encodes CDR1 SEHNR and CDR2 FQNEAQ (reference sequence). V trimming: 4 bases; J trimming: 1 base; junction bases outside the gene matches: 12. The CDR3 loop spans 17 amino acids. The CDR3 loop is CASSSPREGLGSYEQYF. The DNA for the CDR3 is TGTGCCAGCAGCTCCCCTAGAGAGGGACTAGGTTCCTACGAGCAGTACTTC.

The gene calls are TRBV5-1 and TRBJ2-7, with 9 bases lining up with TRBD2. V shed 0 bases and J 0 bases; nucleotides not matched to a gene: 4. Germline assignment: CDR1 SGHRS and CDR2 YFSETQ. This CDR3 is built from 16 residues. The CDR3 DNA follows: TGCGCCAGCAGCTTGGGACTAGCGGAATACTCCTACGAGCAGTACTTC. Translating it yields CASSLGLAEYSYEQYF.

The rearrangement uses TRBV25-1 and TRBJ1-1; a weak D match, TRBD1 (5 bases). The CDR3 runs to 16 residues. Between the trimmed V and J ends, which lost 5 bases and 0 bases, there was a span of 16 bases. Germline CDR1 MGHDK, CDR2 SYGVNS. The CDR3 loop reads CASSPLTGILNTEAFF. The CDR3 DNA follows: TGTGCCAGCAGTCCCCTTACAGGTATACTGAACACTGAAGCTTTCTTT.

The V gene is TRBV5-4, the J gene TRBJ2-7; a possible D gene is TRBD1 (6 bases). The CDR3 has 18 amino acids. Germline assignment: CDR1 SGHNT and CDR2 YYREEE (reference sequence). V lost 4 bases, J lost 2 bases, and 25 bases lay in between. This CDR3 reads CASSVWGAPGTPTYEQYF. The CDR3 DNA reads TGTGCCAGCAGCGTATGGGGTGCACCCGGGACACCAACCTACGAGCAGTACTTC. The variable domain in full, with the rest retrieved from reference TRBV5-4 and TRBJ2-7, is ETGVTQSPTHLIKTRGQQVTLRCSSQSGHNTVSWYQQALGQGPQFIFQYYREEENGRGNFPPRFSGLQFPNYSSELNVNALELDDSALYLCASSVWGAPGTPTYEQYFGPGTRLTVT.

V usage is TRBV5-5 and J usage is TRBJ1-1, with a weak D call TRBD1 (5 bases). The CDR3 is 14 amino acids. Trimming removed 4 bases at V and 1 base at J, with 11 bases between. The germline V gene encodes CDR1 SGHKS and CDR2 YYEKEE (reference sequence). CDR3 in amino acids: CASSRRQSNTEAFF. In DNA, the CDR3 is TGTGCCAGCAGCAGAAGACAGTCGAACACTGAAGCTTTCTTT.

V gene TRBV14 combines with J gene TRBJ2-1; 7 positions agree with TRBD2. V dropped 5 bases and J dropped 3; count of bases not matched to a gene: 4. Germline CDR1 and CDR2: SGHDN and FVKESK. The CDR3 contains 14 residues. CDR3 protein: CASSWSGNYNEQFF. The CDR3 region has the DNA TGTGCCAGCAGCTGGAGCGGGAACTACAATGAGCAGTTCTTC.

The chain couples TRBV7-9 to TRBJ2-6, with 10 bases lining up with TRBD1. Germline V gene data show CDR1 as SEHNR and CDR2 as FQNEAQ (reference sequence). The V segment lost 1 base and the J segment 2 bases; nucleotides outside the gene matches: 2. This CDR3 is 17 amino acids long. The CDR3 DNA is TGTGCCAGCAGCTTAGGACAGGGGGCAGCTGGGGCCAACGTCCTGACTTTC. This sequence encodes CASSLGQGAAGANVLTF. Filled out from reference TRBV7-9 and TRBJ2-6, the complete variable domain reads DTGVSQNPRHKITKRGQNVTFRCDPISEHNRLYWYRQTLGQGPEFLTYFQNEAQLEKSRLLSDRFSAERPKGSFSTLEIQRTEQGDSAMYLCASSLGQGAAGANVLTFGAGSRLTVL.

The genes are TRBV29-1 and TRBJ2-1; 8 bases match TRBD2. Germline CDR1 SQVTM, CDR2 ANQGSEA. V was clipped by 3 bases and J by 7 bases; unmatched bases: 5. The CDR3 contains 13 residues. The CDR3 DNA reads TGCAGCGTTGATTTTGGCGGGGGGAATGAGCAGTTCTTC. Protein product: CSVDFGGGNEQFF.

J is TRBJ2-7 and V is TRBV7-2, with D possibly matching TRBD2 (5 bases). From germline, CDR1 is SGHTA and CDR2 FQGNSA. Trimming cost V 6 bases and J 2 bases, with 14 bases left between them. The CDR3 loop spans 14 amino acids. The CDR3 region has the DNA TGTGCCAGCAGTACACTGCCGGGAACCTACGAGCAGTACTTC. It yields the protein CASSTLPGTYEQYF.

The genes are TRBV19 and TRBJ1-2; tentative D call: TRBD1 (6 bases). V was trimmed by 3 bases and J by 5 bases, leaving 7 bases between them. The CDR3 loop spans 12 amino acids. Germline values: CDR1 LNHDA, CDR2 SQIVND (reference sequence). The CDR3 DNA reads as TGTGCCAGTAGTATCAGGGGATATGGCTACACCTTC. Protein product: CASSIRGYGYTF.

V gene TRBV2 combines with J gene TRBJ2-1; D is possibly TRBD2 (5 bases). The germline gives CDR1 SNHLY, CDR2 FYNNEI. This CDR3 comprises 15 residues. V lost 2 bases, J lost 6 bases, and 14 bases lay in between. The CDR3 DNA sequence: TGTGCCAGCAGTGAATTTGGCGGTCTAGCCAATGAGCAGTTCTTC. Translating gives CASSEFGGLANEQFF.

The table lists this clone with a few counts. The chain links TRBV5-6 to TRBJ2-7; 9 bases agree with TRBD2. The V segment lost 4 bases and the J segment 2 bases; nucleotides outside the gene matches: 4. CDR1 SGHDT and CDR2 YYEEEE come from the germline V gene. This CDR3 has 14 residues. The CDR3, as DNA: TGTGCCAGCAGCAAGGGACTAGCCCCCTACGAGCAGTACTTC. This translates into CASSKGLAPYEQYF.